The rows below give T cell receptor beta chains drawn from one sample of a study of T cells in Graves' hyperthyroidism and ophthalmopathy. MiXCR, applied by TCRdb to the multiplex PCR reads, yields one record per CDR3 protein. The table has fewer than 300,000 distinct CDR3 sequences, approximately 16% seen once. Input material: blood. Receptor source: a woman aged 45 to 65 with Graves' hyperthyroidism that later progressed to Graves' ophthalmopathy. CDR3s include the opening cysteine and the closing phenylalanine or tryptophan. The D gene is left open where the match is weak. A row's size may be missing; if present it is once, few, many or a size class.

j_call d_call v_call clone_size cdr3_nt cdr3_aa
TRBJ1-5 NA TRBV24-1 many TGTGCCACCAGTGATTTGACGGCACCCCATCAGCCCCAGCATTTT CATSDLTAPHQPQHF
TRBJ2-3 TRBD1 TRBV24-1 NA TGTGCCACCAGTGATTTCCCTGACAGGGCACCTAGCACAGATACGCAGTATTTT CATSDFPDRAPSTDTQYF
TRBJ1-2 TRBD1 TRBV5-1 many TGCGCCAGCAGCCCGACAGGGGAAGCCTATGGCTACACCTTC CASSPTGEAYGYTF
TRBJ2-3 TRBD2 TRBV2 many TGTGCCAGCAAGGCGGGAGGGCCAACAGATACGCAGTATTTT CASKAGGPTDTQYF
TRBJ1-2 NA TRBV15 many TGTGCCACCAGCAGAAATGGCTACACCTTC CATSRNGYTF
TRBJ2-4 TRBD2 TRBV20-1 NA TGCAGTGCCAGCCCCGGAAGCGGGAGTGGGGGAAACATTCAGTACTTC CSASPGSGSGGNIQYF
TRBJ2-7 NA TRBV7-9 many TGTGCCAGCAGCCGCAAGGTGGGCGCCTACGAGCAGTACTTC CASSRKVGAYEQYF
TRBJ2-5 NA TRBV5-1 NA TGCGCCAGCAGCCAGAATCGACGGGAAGAGACCCAGTACTTC CASSQNRREETQYF
TRBJ2-1 NA TRBV20-1 many TGCAGTTGCCGGGGGCCCAGCTCCTACAATGAGCAGTTCTTC CSCRGPSSYNEQFF
TRBJ1-2 NA TRBV12-3/TRBV12-4 many TGTGCCAGCAGTCCCGCTGTATCCGGGATCAAGGGTGGCTACACCTTC CASSPAVSGIKGGYTF
TRBJ2-1 TRBD1 TRBV18 many TGTGCCAGCTCACCGGACAGGGGGGTTGGTGAGCAGTTCTTC CASSPDRGVGEQFF
TRBJ2-3 NA TRBV24-1 NA TGTGCCACCAGTGATTTGAGAGCGGAGACAGATACGCAGTATTTT CATSDLRAETDTQYF
TRBJ1-1 NA TRBV4-2 few TGTGCCAGCAGCCAAGATGGGGGCAGTCAGAGCACTGAAGCTTTCTTT CASSQDGGSQSTEAFF
TRBJ2-2 NA TRBV30 many TGTGCCTGGAGTGTCTCGGGTGCCGGGGAGCTGTTTTTT CAWSVSGAGELFF
TRBJ2-2 NA TRBV28 NA TGTGCCAGCAGTTCTCCGGGGGCCAGAACCGGGGAGCTGTTTTTT CASSSPGARTGELFF
TRBJ1-2 NA TRBV19 many TGTGCCAGTAAGAGGCAGGGGAATGCCTATGGCTACACCTTC CASKRQGNAYGYTF
TRBJ2-3 TRBD2 TRBV20-1 many TGCAGTTCGTCTCCGACTAGCGGCTCTTCTAGCACAGATACGCAGTATTTT CSSSPTSGSSSTDTQYF
TRBJ2-1 TRBD2 TRBV15 once TGTGCCACCAGCAGAGATCGTTTGGGACTAGCGGGAGGGTGGGGGTTCTTC CATSRDRLGLAGGWGFF
TRBJ1-2 NA TRBV20-1 many TGCAGTGCTAGAGATTCAGGGGATGGCTACACCTTC CSARDSGDGYTF
TRBJ2-5 NA TRBV28 NA TGTGCCAGCAAATCCTTGGGGGAGACCCAGTACTTC CASKSLGETQYF
TRBJ2-2 NA TRBV4-1 NA TGCGCCAGCAGCCAACACAGGGCCTTCTCGACCGGGGAGCTGTTTTTT CASSQHRAFSTGELFF
TRBJ1-3 NA TRBV5-1 NA TGCGCCAGCAGCTTGGAGGGGCGGAACTCTGGAAACACCATATATTTT CASSLEGRNSGNTIYF
TRBJ2-1 NA TRBV7-8 many TGTGCCAGCAGCCCGCGTTGGGGCCCGCTCTCCTACAATGAGCAGTTCTTC CASSPRWGPLSYNEQFF
TRBJ1-5 NA TRBV27 many TGTGCCAGCAGTTTAAACCCGGGATATCAGCCCCAGCATTTT CASSLNPGYQPQHF
TRBJ1-5 NA TRBV11-2 many TGTGCCAGCAGCGCCAACGGACTGAAAAATCAGCCCCAGCATTTT CASSANGLKNQPQHF
TRBJ1-2 NA TRBV11-2 many TGTGCCAGCAGCTTAGATCGGGCCTACCGGACGGGATCGCTCTATGGCTACACCTTC CASSLDRAYRTGSLYGYTF
TRBJ1-6 NA TRBV12-3/TRBV12-4 many TGTGCCAGCAGCCCAACCGGGACACTGAATTCACCCCTCCACTTT CASSPTGTLNSPLHF
TRBJ1-5 NA TRBV7-9 many TGTGCCAGCAGCTTAGCGGCCCCCGGGGGCAATCAGCCCCAGCATTTT CASSLAAPGGNQPQHF
TRBJ2-7 TRBD2 TRBV6-2/TRBV6-3 many TGTGCCGCGGGGGGCGGGTCCTCCTACGAGCAGTACTTC CAAGGGSSYEQYF
TRBJ2-1 NA TRBV3-1 many TGTGCCACCCGAGCGGAGTACGAGCAGTTCTTC CATRAEYEQFF
TRBJ2-1 TRBD1 TRBV25-1 many TGTGCCAGCAGTGCCGACAGGGATTCCTACAATGAGCAGTTCTTC CASSADRDSYNEQFF
TRBJ1-5 TRBD1 TRBV4-1 few TGCGCCAGCAGCCAAGCCCGGGGCTTGGAGGGGGCGGGAGGGCGTAAGCCCCAGCATTTT CASSQARGLEGAGGRKPQHF
TRBJ1-1 NA TRBV6-5 NA TGTGCCAGCAGTTACCGACTGGCAGTGACTGAAGCTTTCTTT CASSYRLAVTEAFF
TRBJ1-1 TRBD1 TRBV5-1 NA TGCGCCAGCAGCCCGGGACAGGGAAGAAAGAACACTGAAGCTTTCTTT CASSPGQGRKNTEAFF
TRBJ2-1 TRBD2 TRBV20-1 many TGCAGTGCTACGAGTAGCGGGGGATACAATGAGCAGTTCTTC CSATSSGGYNEQFF
TRBJ1-6 NA TRBV27 few TGTGCCAGCAGTTTAAGAATGAATAATTCACCCCTCCACTTT CASSLRMNNSPLHF
TRBJ1-1 NA TRBV6-5 many TGTGCCAGCAGTTACTCGACAGGGAACACTGAAGCTTTCTTT CASSYSTGNTEAFF
TRBJ2-1 TRBD2 TRBV18 many TGTGCCAGCTCACCTTTCGGGGGGGGAAATGAGCAGTTCTTC CASSPFGGGNEQFF